This entry concerns a single T cell receptor beta chain. Germline assignment: CDR1 SGHVS and CDR2 FQNEAQ. The CDR3 has 14 amino acids. V lost 1 base, J lost 9 bases, and 10 bases lay in between. The data were obtained in a study of blood T cell repertoires in COVID-19. The overall study: The United States, Italy and Spain supplied acute and convalescent COVID-19 samples. PBMCs, B-cell-depleted T cells, or T cells provided the cDNA or gDNA that made up the material.

Source study methods: The assay estimated nucleated cells by amplifying reference gene primers. The repertoire was sequenced with immunoSEQ multiplex PCR; TCRdb's copy has only in-frame clones and lacks some. That table gives V, J and clone size, and the DNA gave D and trimming. The repertoire holds some 80,000 clones, with approximately 80% as singletons. The sample taken for sequencing was peripheral blood. The chain recombines TRBV7-8 with TRBJ1-6; tentative D call: TRBD1 (5 bases). The sequence came from a man older than 75 with active or convalescent COVID-19. CDR3 coding DNA: TGTGCCAGCAGCTTAGTTCAGGGTTTTTCACCCCTCCACTTT. Translated: CASSLVQGFSPLHF.